These 20 T cell receptor beta chains share one sample of origin, sequenced in a study of regulatory T cells in long-lasting Graves disease. iRepertoire HTBI primers and Arm-PCR of CDR3 regions built TCR beta libraries. TCRdb fed the multiplex PCR reads into MiXCR, producing one record per CDR3 protein. The sample lists 420,000 or so distinct CDR3 sequences; about 17% were seen once. Time point meaning: newly diagnosed GD, antithyroid drugs for less than 3 months. Isolated PBMC RNA provided the starting material for the TCR library. The data also belong to a second study, concerning T cells in Graves' hyperthyroidism and ophthalmopathy.

The sequencing here drew on peripheral blood mononuclear cells (PBMCs), taken at new diagnosis, from a patient treated with antithyroid drugs. These receptors came from a woman aged 18-29 years with Graves disease.

This clonotype turned up a few times. The CDR3 sequence is CASSRYGGRAANTGELFF. In DNA form, the CDR3 reads TGTGCCAGCAGCCGATATGGCGGGAGGGCCGCGAACACCGGGGAGCTGTTTTTT. This rearrangement joins TRBV7-2 to TRBJ2-2, with 9 bases matching TRBD2. Per germline, CDR1 SGHTA and CDR2 FQGNSA. The CDR3 covers 18 residues. V lost 5 bases and J lost 0; bases outside the gene matches: 10. The full variable domain, with the rest looked up from reference TRBV7-2 and TRBJ2-2, is GAGVSQSPSNKVTEKGKDVELRCDPISGHTALYWYRQSLGQGLEFLIYFQGNSAPDKSGLPSDRFSAERTGGSVSTLTIQRTQQEDSAVYLCASSRYGGRAANTGELFFGEGSRLTVL.

This clonotype was found many times. The rearrangement joins TRBV20-1 to TRBJ2-7; 13 nucleotides agree with TRBD2. The CDR3 loop spans 15 amino acids. V lost 4 bases and J lost 2; bases outside the gene matches: 5. In germline, CDR1 is DFQATT, CDR2 SNEGSKA (reference sequence). In nucleotides, the CDR3 is TGCAGTGCTACCTCCGGACTAGCGGGGGCCTACGAGCAGTACTTC. Translating gives CSATSGLAGAYEQYF.

The chain uses TRBV3-1 and TRBJ2-1; no clear D. The V gene lost 3 bases and the J gene lost 4 bases, with 16 bases spanning the gap. In germline, CDR1 is LGHDT, CDR2 YNNKEL (reference sequence). This CDR3 is 16 amino acids long. This chain's CDR3 is CASSHSMVVYYNEQFF. The CDR3 DNA sequence: TGTGCCAGCAGCCACTCCATGGTTGTCTATTACAATGAGCAGTTCTTC.

This clonotype was observed many times. The genes are TRBV11-2 and TRBJ2-7; no firm D call. The CDR3 extends over 14 amino acids. Germline V gene lookup returns CDR1 SGHAT and CDR2 FQNNGV. Trimming cost V 1 base and J 3 bases, with 10 bases left between them. In DNA, the CDR3 is TGTGCCAGCAGCTTAGTGGGTGGTGGCTACGAGCAGTACTTC. This codes for CASSLVGGGYEQYF. The whole variable domain, remainder taken from reference TRBV11-2 and TRBJ2-7, is EAGVAQSPRYKIIEKRQSVAFWCNPISGHATLYWYQQILGQGPKLLIQFQNNGVVDDSQLPKDRFSAERLKGVDSTLKIQPAKLEDSAVYLCASSLVGGGYEQYFGPGTRLTVT.

A few counts support this clonotype. The gene calls are TRBV6-1 and TRBJ2-1, with 11 bases that match TRBD2. Per germline, CDR1 MNHNS and CDR2 SASEGT. Trimming at V came to 7 bases and at J to 10 bases, leaving 12 bases not matched to a gene. The CDR3 extends over 15 amino acids. For the CDR3, the DNA is TGTGCCAGCAAACTAGCGGGAGATCCGACCGACGAGCAGTTCTTC. Amino acid sequence: CASKLAGDPTDEQFF.

This clonotype was recorded a few times. The CDR3 does not close with the conserved phenylalanine or tryptophan, likely indicating a read error. This chain connects TRBV3-1 to TRBJ1-6; unclear D gene. Germline CDR1 LGHDT, CDR2 YNNKEL (reference sequence). Trimming pared 4 bases from V and 8 bases from J, leaving 12 bases between. CDR3 length equals 14 residues. The CDR3 coding sequence is TGTGCCAGCAGCCGAAGCCCATCAGATTCACCCCTCCACCTT. Translated: CASSRSPSDSPLHL.

This clonotype showed up many times. This sequence joins TRBV6-1 and TRBJ1-5; D possibly corresponds to TRBD1 (6 bases). This CDR3 region has 18 residues. Germline V gene lookup returns CDR1 MNHNS and CDR2 SASEGT. V shed 8 bases and J shed 3 bases, with 26 bases lying between them. CDR3 sequence: CASHPGTSAFISNQPQHF. For the CDR3, the DNA is TGTGCCAGCCATCCCGGGACATCCGCCTTTATTTCCAATCAGCCCCAGCATTTT.

Many counts were recorded for this clonotype. The chain uses TRBV11-2 and TRBJ2-7, with a tentative D call TRBD2 (6 bases). In germline, CDR1 is SGHAT, CDR2 FQNNGV. The CDR3 spans 16 residues. The V gene lost 5 bases and the J gene lost 3 bases, with 20 bases spanning the gap. CDR3 region: CASSPLEGLYHYEQYF. The DNA for the CDR3 is TGTGCCAGCAGCCCACTGGAGGGGCTCTACCACTACGAGCAGTACTTC.

This clonotype was recorded many times. The V and J genes are TRBV27 and TRBJ2-7; TRBD1 aligns across 7 bases. Germline values: CDR1 MNHEY, CDR2 SMNVEV (reference sequence). Trimming cost V 5 bases and J 5 bases; bases outside gene matches: 9. This CDR3 region has 14 residues. CDR3 region: CASSTTDRVDEQYF. In DNA form, the CDR3 reads TGTGCCAGCAGTACAACCGACAGGGTTGACGAGCAGTACTTC.

This clonotype was counted ten times or more. The V call is TRBV30, the J call TRBJ1-4, with 9 bases identical to TRBD1. V lost 2 bases to trimming and J lost 5 bases; unmatched junction nucleotides: 3. Per germline, CDR1 GTSNPN and CDR2 SVGIG (reference sequence). CDR3 size: 14 residues. The CDR3 DNA is TGTGCCTGGAGTATGGGACAGGGAAATGAAAAACTGTTTTTT. Protein sequence: CAWSMGQGNEKLFF.

Many counts were recorded for this clonotype. The V gene is TRBV12-5, the J gene TRBJ2-7; 7 nucleotides line up with TRBD2. Trimming cost V 0 bases and J 0 bases; bases outside gene matches: 8. Germline V gene lookup returns CDR1 LGHNT and CDR2 FRNRAP. The CDR3 covers 17 residues. The CDR3 nucleotides read TGTGCTAGTGGTTTGGTACTCCAGCGGGGCAGCTCCTACGAGCAGTACTTC. Translating it yields CASGLVLQRGSSYEQYF. The variable domain in full, completed from reference TRBV12-5 and TRBJ2-7, reads DARVTQTPRHKVTEMGQEVTMRCQPILGHNTVFWYRQTMMQGLELLAYFRNRAPLDDSGMPKDRFSAEMPDATLATLKIQPSEPRDSAVYFCASGLVLQRGSSYEQYFGPGTRLTVT.

This clonotype was seen at least ten times. This chain links TRBV11-2 with TRBJ2-7, with unresolved D. Per the germline V gene, CDR1 is SGHAT and CDR2 is FQNNGV. V lost 4 bases and J 1 base, leaving 11 bases between the germline ends. This CDR3 comprises 14 residues. The CDR3 is CASSSLTDSYEQYF. Here the CDR3 DNA reads TGTGCCAGCAGCTCGTTGACTGATTCCTACGAGCAGTACTTC.

This clonotype showed up many times. The V and J genes are TRBV20-1 and TRBJ2-7, with 9 bases aligning to TRBD2. The CDR3 has 15 amino acids. V lost 3 bases, J lost 3 bases, and 9 bases stayed unmatched. Germline-derived CDR1 and CDR2 are DFQATT and SNEGSKA (reference sequence). The CDR3 loop reads CSARRGAGGGYEQYF. As DNA, the CDR3 is TGCAGTGCTAGGAGGGGAGCGGGAGGCGGCTACGAGCAGTACTTC.

The chain recombines TRBV4-1 with TRBJ1-4, with D unclear. The CDR3 covers 18 residues. Germline CDR1 and CDR2: MGHRA and YSYEKL. V shed 1 base and J shed 0 bases, with 15 bases lying between them. The CDR3 here is CASSQGIDYETTNEKLFF. The CDR3 DNA reads TGCGCCAGCAGCCAAGGAATAGATTACGAGACAACTAATGAAAAACTGTTTTTT.

The chain couples TRBV24-1 to TRBJ2-1, with TRBD2 identical over 13 bases. Per germline, CDR1 KGHDR and CDR2 SFDVKD. V dropped 2 bases and J dropped 13; count of bases not matched to a gene: 4. The CDR3 totals 14 residues. The CDR3 bases are TGTGCCACCAGTGATTACACTAGCGGGAGGGCCCAGTTCTTC. It is translated as CATSDYTSGRAQFF.

This clonotype was seen a handful of times. The chain is built from TRBV6-9 and TRBJ2-2; D is unclear. The CDR3 extends over 14 amino acids. Trimming pared 3 bases from V and 8 bases from J, leaving 13 bases between. The germline V gene has CDR1 MNHGY and CDR2 SVAAGI. The CDR3 region is CASSYLETIGELFF. The CDR3 DNA sequence: TGTGCCAGCAGTTACTTGGAAACAATAGGGGAGCTGTTTTTT.

This clonotype was detected many times. The chain joins TRBV15 to TRBJ2-7, with 9 nucleotides matching TRBD1. The CDR3 runs to 13 residues. The germline CDR1 and CDR2 sequences are LNHNV and YYDKDF (reference sequence). V trimming: 5 bases; J trimming: 4 bases; junction bases outside the gene matches: 3. The CDR3 region is CATSGQGMYEQYF. In DNA, the CDR3 is TGTGCCACCAGCGGACAGGGGATGTACGAGCAGTACTTC.

This clonotype was found many times. The chain is built from TRBV12-3 or TRBV12-4 and TRBJ2-1, with TRBD2 matching over 14 bases. With 6 bases clipped from V and 0 bases from J, the junction kept 7 bases outside the gene matches. This CDR3 is built from 18 residues. This CDR3 is CASRGLAGAKSSYNEQFF. The CDR3 nucleotides read TGTGCCAGCAGGGGACTAGCGGGGGCTAAGAGCTCCTACAATGAGCAGTTCTTC.

This clonotype was observed many times. This rearrangement joins TRBV7-2 to TRBJ2-1; D is uncertain. The CDR3 has 15 residues. V gave up 5 bases and J gave up 2 bases, with 13 bases separating them. CDR1 is SGHTA and CDR2 is FQGNSA in the germline V gene. CDR3 nucleotides: TGTGCCAGCAGCCTGAGAACGCCCACCTACAATGAGCAGTTCTTC. As protein: CASSLRTPTYNEQFF.

This clonotype was observed many times. The chain employs TRBV28 and TRBJ1-1; D ambiguous. CDR1 MDHEN and CDR2 SYDVKM come from the germline V gene. The length of the CDR3 is 15 residues. Trimming pared 7 bases from V and 3 bases from J, leaving 18 bases between. The CDR3 protein is CASTPREGLYTEAFF. CDR3 DNA sequence: TGTGCCAGCACCCCCCGAGAGGGCCTGTACACTGAAGCTTTCTTT.